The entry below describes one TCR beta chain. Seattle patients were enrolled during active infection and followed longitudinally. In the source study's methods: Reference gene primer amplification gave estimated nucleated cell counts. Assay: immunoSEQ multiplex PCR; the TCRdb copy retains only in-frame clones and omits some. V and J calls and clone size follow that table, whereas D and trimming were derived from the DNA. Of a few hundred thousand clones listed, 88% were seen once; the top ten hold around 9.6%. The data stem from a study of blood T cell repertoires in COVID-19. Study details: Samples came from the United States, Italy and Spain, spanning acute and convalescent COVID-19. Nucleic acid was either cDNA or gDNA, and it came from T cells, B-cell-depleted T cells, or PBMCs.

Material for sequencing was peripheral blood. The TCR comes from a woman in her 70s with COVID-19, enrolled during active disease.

The DNA for the CDR3 is TGTGCCAGCAGCCAAGTCCCCCCGGGTAGCGGGAGAAGAAGGGTACGGTACGAGCAGTACTTC. Protein product: CASSQVPPGSGRRRVRYEQYF. V is TRBV3-1 (or the pseudogene TRBV3-2) and J is TRBJ2-7, with TRBD2 identical over 9 bases. Germline V gene data show CDR1 as LGHDT and CDR2 as YNNKEL (reference sequence). The CDR3 has 21 amino acids. J gave up 4 bases and V 1 base, and 23 bases lay outside the gene matches.